This T cell receptor (beta chain) was retrieved from a study of T cell responses to AZD1222 COVID-19 vaccine. General study points: The donor cohort was predominantly white British with a female majority, and clonal diversity may have been underestimated. Vaccine-associated CD4 TCRs spanned spike, dominant at 160-218 and 743-854. Spike-specific TCR breadth rose after two AZD1222 doses, and depth rose as well.

Profiled with immunoSEQ multiplex PCR; TCRdb holds only in-frame clones, not every one. The sample lists 110,000 or so clones, approximately 90% seen once, with roughly 3.8% in the top ten. Worth noting for this clone: Its specificity is not known.

The CDR3 runs to 18 residues. Germline-derived CDR1 and CDR2 are SNHLY and FYNNEI. The trim removed 11 bases at V and 7 bases at J, leaving 28 bases unmatched. V gene TRBV2 combines with J gene TRBJ1-2; 7 nucleotides agree with TRBD1. This clonotype originated in an adult who received the AZD1222 COVID-19 vaccine. The sample here was peripheral blood, taken 28 days after the second AZD1222 dose. The CDR3 loop reads CAESLEPGTVHQRGGYTF. The CDR3 DNA reads as TGTGCCGAGAGCCTCGAGCCCGGGACAGTCCACCAACGGGGTGGCTACACCTTC.